The present T cell receptor (beta chain) was sequenced within a study of shared clonotypes between healthy human individuals. General study findings and limits: Naive subsets tended to show greater estimated richness than memory subsets. Exclusively blood specimens were collected; tissue repertoires likely differ.

The protocol was immunoSEQ multiplex PCR, while the TCRdb copy is restricted to in-frame clones and leaves out a portion. Counted here are hundreds of thousands of clones, 90% to 96% occurring once; the ten biggest clones make up 0.06%. Every contributor of samples was a Caucasian grown-up residing in Nashville, Tennessee. A CD45RA-negative memory subset and a CD45RA+ naive subset were separated from the CD4+ cells. CDR3 length: 13 amino acids. J gave up 8 bases and V 8 bases, and 9 bases lay outside the gene matches. The germline CDR1 and CDR2 sequences are SGHAT and FQNNGV. As to this clone: As yet, its antigen is unknown.

This TCR came from a woman aged 25 to 39 in good health. The chain links TRBV11-2 to TRBJ2-1; 7 nucleotides agree with TRBD2. The source material was naive CD4+ T cells sorted from blood. Regarding subset: CD45RA+ positively selected. CDR3 sequence: CASRREWMDEQFF. The CDR3 bases are TGTGCCAGCCGGCGGGAGTGGATGGATGAGCAGTTCTTC. Full variable domain (outside the CDR3, taken from reference TRBV11-2 and TRBJ2-1): EAGVAQSPRYKIIEKRQSVAFWCNPISGHATLYWYQQILGQGPKLLIQFQNNGVVDDSQLPKDRFSAERLKGVDSTLKIQPAKLEDSAVYLCASRREWMDEQFFGPGTRLTVL.